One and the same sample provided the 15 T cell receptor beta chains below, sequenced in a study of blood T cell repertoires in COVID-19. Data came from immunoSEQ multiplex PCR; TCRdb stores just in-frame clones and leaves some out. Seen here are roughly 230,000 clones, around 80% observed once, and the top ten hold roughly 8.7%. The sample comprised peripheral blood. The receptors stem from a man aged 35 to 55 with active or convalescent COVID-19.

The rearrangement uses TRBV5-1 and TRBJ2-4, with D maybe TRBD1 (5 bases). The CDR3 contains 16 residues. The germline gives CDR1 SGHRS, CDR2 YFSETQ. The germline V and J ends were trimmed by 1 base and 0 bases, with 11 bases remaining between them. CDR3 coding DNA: TGCGCCAGCAGCTTGTCCCAGGGTTTAGCCAAAAACATTCAGTACTTC. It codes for CASSLSQGLAKNIQYF.

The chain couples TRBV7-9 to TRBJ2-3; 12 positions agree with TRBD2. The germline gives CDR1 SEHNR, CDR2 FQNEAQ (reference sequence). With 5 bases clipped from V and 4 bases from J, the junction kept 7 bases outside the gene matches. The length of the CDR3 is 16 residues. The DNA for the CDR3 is TGTGCCAGCAGCACCGGGACTAGCGGGTTTGCAGATACGCAGTATTTT. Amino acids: CASSTGTSGFADTQYF.

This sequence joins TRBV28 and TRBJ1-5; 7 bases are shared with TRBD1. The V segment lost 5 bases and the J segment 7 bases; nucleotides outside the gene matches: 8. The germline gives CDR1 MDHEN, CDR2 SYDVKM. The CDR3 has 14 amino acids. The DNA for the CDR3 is TGTGCCAGCAGTGCGACAGGGAACACACAGCCCCAGCATTTT. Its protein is CASSATGNTQPQHF.

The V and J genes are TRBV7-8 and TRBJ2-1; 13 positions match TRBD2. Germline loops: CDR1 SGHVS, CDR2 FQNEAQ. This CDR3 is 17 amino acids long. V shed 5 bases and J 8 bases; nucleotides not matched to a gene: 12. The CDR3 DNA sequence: TGTGCCAGCAGCCCGCCCTCTACTAGCGGGAGGGCCTATGAGCAGTTCTTC. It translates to CASSPPSTSGRAYEQFF. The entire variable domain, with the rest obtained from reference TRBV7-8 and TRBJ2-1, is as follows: GAGVSQSPRYKVAKRGQDVALRCDPISGHVSLFWYQQALGQGPEFLTYFQNEAQLDKSGLPSDRFFAERPEGSVSTLKIQRTQQEDSAVYLCASSPPSTSGRAYEQFFGPGTRLTVL.

CDR3 loop: CASSQDRTEGSEAFF. CDR3 DNA: TGTGCCAGCAGCCAAGATAGGACAGAGGGGTCTGAAGCTTTCTTT. J is TRBJ1-1 and V is TRBV3-1 (or the pseudogene TRBV3-2); weak D call: TRBD1 (6 bases). Trimming took 0 bases from V and 6 from J, leaving 14 bases between them. This CDR3 is built from 15 residues. Germline CDR1 is LGHDT and CDR2 is YNNKEL (reference sequence).

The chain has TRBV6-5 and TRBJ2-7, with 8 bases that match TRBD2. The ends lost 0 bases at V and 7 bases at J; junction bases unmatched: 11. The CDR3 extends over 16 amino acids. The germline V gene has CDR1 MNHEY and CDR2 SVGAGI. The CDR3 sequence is CASSYSGLAVALEQYF. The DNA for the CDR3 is TGTGCCAGCAGTTACTCCGGACTAGCCGTTGCACTGGAGCAGTACTTC.

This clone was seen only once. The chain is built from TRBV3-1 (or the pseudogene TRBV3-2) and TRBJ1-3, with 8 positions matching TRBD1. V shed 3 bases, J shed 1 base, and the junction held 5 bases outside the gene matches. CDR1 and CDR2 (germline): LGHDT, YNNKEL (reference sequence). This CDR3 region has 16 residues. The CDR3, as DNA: TGTGCCAGCAGCCACCCGGACAGGGAGTCTGGAAACACCATATATTTT. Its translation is CASSHPDRESGNTIYF.

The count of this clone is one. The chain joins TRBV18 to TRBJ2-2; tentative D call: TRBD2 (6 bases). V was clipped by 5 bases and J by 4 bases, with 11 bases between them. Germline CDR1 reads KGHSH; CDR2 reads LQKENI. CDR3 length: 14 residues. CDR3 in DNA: TGTGCCAGCTCATCTCAGGGAGGCACCGGGGAGCTGTTTTTT. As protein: CASSSQGGTGELFF.

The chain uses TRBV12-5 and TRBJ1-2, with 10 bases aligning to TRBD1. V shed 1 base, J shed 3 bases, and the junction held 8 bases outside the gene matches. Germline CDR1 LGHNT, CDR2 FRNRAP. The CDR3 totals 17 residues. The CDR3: CASGLAIRTGGHYGYTF. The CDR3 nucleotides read TGTGCTAGTGGTTTGGCTATTAGGACAGGGGGACACTATGGCTACACCTTC.

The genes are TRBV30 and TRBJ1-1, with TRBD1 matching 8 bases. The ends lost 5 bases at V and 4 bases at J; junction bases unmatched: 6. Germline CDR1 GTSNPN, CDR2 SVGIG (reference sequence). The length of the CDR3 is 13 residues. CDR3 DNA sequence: TGTGCCTGGGGACAGGGTTTTGTCACTGAAGCTTTCTTT. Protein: CAWGQGFVTEAFF.

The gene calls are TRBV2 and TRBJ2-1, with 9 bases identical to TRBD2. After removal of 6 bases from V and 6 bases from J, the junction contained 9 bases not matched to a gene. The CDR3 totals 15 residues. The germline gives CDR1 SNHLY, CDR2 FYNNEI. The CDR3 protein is CASRLAGLASNEQFF. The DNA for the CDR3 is TGTGCCAGCAGGCTAGCGGGATTGGCCTCCAATGAGCAGTTCTTC.

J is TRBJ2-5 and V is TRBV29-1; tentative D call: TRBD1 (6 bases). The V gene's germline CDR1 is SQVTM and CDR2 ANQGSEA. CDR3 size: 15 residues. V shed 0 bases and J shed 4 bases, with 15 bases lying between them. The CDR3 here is CSVEEQTGARETQYF. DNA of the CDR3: TGCAGCGTTGAAGAACAGACAGGTGCCAGAGAGACCCAGTACTTC.

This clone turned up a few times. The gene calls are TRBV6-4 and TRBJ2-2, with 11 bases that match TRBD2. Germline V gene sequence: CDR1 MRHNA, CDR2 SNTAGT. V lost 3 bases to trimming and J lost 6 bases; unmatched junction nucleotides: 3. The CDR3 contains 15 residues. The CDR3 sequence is CASSELAGVPGELFF. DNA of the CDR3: TGTGCCAGCAGTGAACTAGCGGGAGTACCCGGGGAGCTGTTTTTT.

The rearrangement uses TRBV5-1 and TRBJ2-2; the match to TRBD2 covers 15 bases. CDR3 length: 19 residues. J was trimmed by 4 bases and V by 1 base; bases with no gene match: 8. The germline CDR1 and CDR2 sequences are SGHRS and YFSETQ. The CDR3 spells CASSLPGTSGRSITGELFF. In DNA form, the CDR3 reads TGCGCCAGCAGCTTGCCCGGGACTAGCGGGAGGAGTATCACCGGGGAGCTGTTTTTT. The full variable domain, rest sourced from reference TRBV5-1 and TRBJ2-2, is KAGVTQTPRYLIKTRGQQVTLSCSPISGHRSVSWYQQTPGQGLQFLFEYFSETQRNKGNFPGRFSGRQFSNSRSEMNVSTLELGDSALYLCASSLPGTSGRSITGELFFGEGSRLTVL.

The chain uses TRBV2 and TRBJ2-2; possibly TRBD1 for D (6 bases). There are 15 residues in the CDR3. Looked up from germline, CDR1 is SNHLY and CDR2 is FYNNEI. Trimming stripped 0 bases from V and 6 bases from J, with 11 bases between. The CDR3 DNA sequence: TGTGCCAGCAGTGAAGCGAGGGGGAAGGCCGGGGAGCTGTTTTTT. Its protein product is CASSEARGKAGELFF.